Listed below are T cell receptor beta chains from one sample, sequenced in a study of shared clonotypes between healthy human individuals. Assay used: immunoSEQ multiplex PCR; TCRdb lists only in-frame clones, some missing. This sample carries a few million clones, approximately 90% of them seen once, and the ten largest clones take roughly 0.15%. The specimen sequenced was naive CD4+ T cells sorted from blood. All receptors come from a man aged 18 to 30 in good health. CDR3s include the opening cysteine and the closing phenylalanine or tryptophan. The D gene is left open where the match is weak. A clone size is listed for some rows: how often the clone was seen (once, few, many), or a class if it is expanded.

v_call	clone_size	d_call	j_call	cdr3_nt	cdr3_aa
TRBV28	few	-	TRBJ1-2	TGTGCCAGCAGTCAAGGCAGGAGTCCGACCTTC	CASSQGRSPTF
TRBV6-1	-	-	TRBJ1-1	TGTGCCAGCAGTGAAAAAGGACTACTCATGAACACTGAAGCTTTCTTT	CASSEKGLLMNTEAFF
TRBV27	-	-	TRBJ1-2	TGTGCCAGCAGAATAGGGGGGTCCCTGTACTATGGCTACACCTTC	CASRIGGSLYYGYTF
TRBV9	-	TRBD1	TRBJ1-2	TGTGCCAGCAGCAAGGACAGGGGGCCCGGTGGCTACACCTTC	CASSKDRGPGGYTF
TRBV5-1	-	-	TRBJ1-4	TGCGCCAGCAGCTTGGTGGAAGGGGCAGCGGAAAAACTGTTTTTT	CASSLVEGAAEKLFF
TRBV6-5	-	TRBD1	TRBJ2-5	TGTGCCAGCAGTTATACTACAGGGGCTTTCCAAGAGACCCAGTACTTC	CASSYTTGAFQETQYF
TRBV30	-	-	TRBJ2-5	TGTGCCTGGAGTAAGGGGGGCAAAAAAGAGACCCAGTACTTC	CAWSKGGKKETQYF
TRBV27	-	-	TRBJ2-7	TGTGCCAGCATACCGCGTGGGTCTAGCTCCTACGAGCAGTACTTC	CASIPRGSSSYEQYF
TRBV30	once	-	TRBJ1-1	TGTGCCTGGAGAATAGGTGGGGGCACTGAAGCTTTCTTT	CAWRIGGGTEAFF
TRBV27	-	-	TRBJ1-2	TGTGCCAGCTCCAAGGGGGGGGGCTTCTATGGCTACACCTTC	CASSKGGGFYGYTF
TRBV28	-	-	TRBJ2-3	TGTGCCAGCAGGGAAGTGGCAGATACGCAGTATTTT	CASREVADTQYF
TRBV2	-	-	TRBJ1-2	TGTGCCAGCAGCATTGACGGGACTTTCCGCTATGGCTACACCTTC	CASSIDGTFRYGYTF
TRBV6-6	-	-	TRBJ1-1	TGTGCCAGCATCCTTAACTACGGGGGGCGGAACACTGAAGCTTTCTTT	CASILNYGGRNTEAFF
TRBV10-1	-	-	TRBJ2-7	TGCGCCAGCAGTGACCGTCGAAAGGGGGACGGGGACTACGAGCAGTACTTC	CASSDRRKGDGDYEQYF
TRBV5-1	-	TRBD1	TRBJ1-1	TGCGCCAGCAGCTTGGGACAGGGCTTTACTACTGAAGCTTTCTTT	CASSLGQGFTTEAFF
TRBV5-1	-	TRBD1	TRBJ2-3	TGCGCCAGCAGCTCAAGACAGGGGGGAGATACGCAGTATTTT	CASSSRQGGDTQYF
TRBV28	once	-	TRBJ1-2	TGTGCCACTTTCGGTGGAGGCCAAAACTATGGCTACACCTTC	CATFGGGQNYGYTF
TRBV5-6	-	-	TRBJ2-7	TGTGCCAGCAGCCTCTCCAAGGGGCTTAACACCTACGAGCAGTACTTC	CASSLSKGLNTYEQYF
TRBV5-1	-	-	TRBJ1-1	TGCGCCAGCAGCTCGGGACAAGAGGGGCGAAGGGGGAACACTGAAGCTTTCTTT	CASSSGQEGRRGNTEAFF
TRBV6-5	-	-	TRBJ1-1	TGTGCCAGCAGTTCCGGTAGTGAAGCTTTCTTT	CASSSGSEAFF
TRBV5-8	-	TRBD1	TRBJ1-3	TGTGCCAGCAGCTGGTCGAGTGGCGGAAACAGGGGCACCATATATTTT	CASSWSSGGNRGTIYF
TRBV18	-	-	TRBJ2-7	TGTGCCAGCTCACCGGGGGTTTTGGGAAACTACGAGCAGTACTTC	CASSPGVLGNYEQYF
TRBV25-1	-	-	TRBJ1-1	TGTGCCAGCAGTGAATCGCTGGGCAGGGTGAGGTCAGCTTTCTTT	CASSESLGRVRSAFF
TRBV6-6	-	TRBD1	TRBJ1-3	TGTGCCAGCAGACCTACAGGGGAGGACGGAAACACCATATATTTT	CASRPTGEDGNTIYF
TRBV27	-	-	TRBJ1-6	TGTGCCAGCAGTTGGGACCATAATTCACCCCTCCACTTT	CASSWDHNSPLHF
TRBV12-5	-	-	TRBJ2-2	TGTGCTAGTGGTTTGGTTTTTCCCGGGGAGCTGTTTTTT	CASGLVFPGELFF
TRBV12-5	once	TRBD2	TRBJ2-3	TGTGCTAGTGGTTTGGCAGGACTAGCGGGACGTATCACAGATACGCAGTATTTT	CASGLAGLAGRITDTQYF
TRBV6-1	-	-	TRBJ1-4	TGTGCCAGCAGTGCCGCCCGCGAGGGGAGAGGTGAAAAACTGTTTTTT	CASSAAREGRGEKLFF
TRBV5-6	-	TRBD1	TRBJ2-5	TGTGCCAGCAGCGAAATCACAGGGGGCCAAGAGACCCAGTACTTC	CASSEITGGQETQYF
TRBV19	few	TRBD1	TRBJ1-5	TGTGCCAGTACTACTGGACAGGACATAGCTGGGCCCCAGCATTTT	CASTTGQDIAGPQHF
TRBV10-3	-	TRBD1	TRBJ1-3	TGTGCCATCAGTGATCCGGACAGGGTTTATGGAAACACCATATATTTT	CAISDPDRVYGNTIYF
TRBV7-9	-	TRBD1	TRBJ1-6	TGTGCCGGAGACAGGGGGCTGGGATCACCCCTCCACTTT	CAGDRGLGSPLHF
TRBV2	-	-	TRBJ1-6	TGTGCCAGCACCACAGATAACTATAATTCACCCCTCCACTTT	CASTTDNYNSPLHF